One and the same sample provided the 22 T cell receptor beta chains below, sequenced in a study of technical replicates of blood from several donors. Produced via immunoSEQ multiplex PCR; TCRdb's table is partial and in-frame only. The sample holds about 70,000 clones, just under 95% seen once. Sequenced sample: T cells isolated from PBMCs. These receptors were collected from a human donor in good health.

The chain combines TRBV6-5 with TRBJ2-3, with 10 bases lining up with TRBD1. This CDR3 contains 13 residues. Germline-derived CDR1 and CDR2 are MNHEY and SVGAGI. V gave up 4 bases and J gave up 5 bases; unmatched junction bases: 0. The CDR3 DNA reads TGTGCCAGCAGTTGGACAGGGGGAGATACGCAGTATTTT. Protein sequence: CASSWTGGDTQYF.

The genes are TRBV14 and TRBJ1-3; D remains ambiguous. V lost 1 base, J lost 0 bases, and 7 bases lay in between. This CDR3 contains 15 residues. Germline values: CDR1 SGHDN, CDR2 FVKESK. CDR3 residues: CASSQVGISGNTIYF. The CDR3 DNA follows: TGTGCCAGCAGCCAAGTCGGGATCTCTGGAAACACCATATATTTT. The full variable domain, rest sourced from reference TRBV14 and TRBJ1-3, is EAGVTQFPSHSVIEKGQTVTLRCDPISGHDNLYWYRRVMGKEIKFLLHFVKESKQDESGMPNNRFLAERTGGTYSTLKVQPAELEDSGVYFCASSQVGISGNTIYFGEGSWLTVV.

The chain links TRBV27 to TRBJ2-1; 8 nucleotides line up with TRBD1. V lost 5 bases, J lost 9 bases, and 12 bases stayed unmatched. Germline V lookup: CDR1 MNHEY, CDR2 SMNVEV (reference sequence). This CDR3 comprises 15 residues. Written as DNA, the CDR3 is TGTGCCAGCAGTCCCAGGGGGCCTCTCTCGTCTGAGCAGTTCTTC. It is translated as CASSPRGPLSSEQFF.

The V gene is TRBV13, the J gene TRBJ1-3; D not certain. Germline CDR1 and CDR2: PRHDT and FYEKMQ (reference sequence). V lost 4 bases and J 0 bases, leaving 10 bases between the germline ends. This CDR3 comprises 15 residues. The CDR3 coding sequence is TGTGCCAGCAGCTCCCGACAAAACTCTGGAAACACCATATATTTT. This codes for CASSSRQNSGNTIYF.

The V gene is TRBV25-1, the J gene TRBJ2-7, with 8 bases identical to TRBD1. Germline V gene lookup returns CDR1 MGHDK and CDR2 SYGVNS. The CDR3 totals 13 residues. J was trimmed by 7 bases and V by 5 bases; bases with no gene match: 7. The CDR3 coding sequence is TGTGCCAGCAGTCGACAGGGGTTTTTGGAGCAGTACTTC. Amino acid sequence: CASSRQGFLEQYF.

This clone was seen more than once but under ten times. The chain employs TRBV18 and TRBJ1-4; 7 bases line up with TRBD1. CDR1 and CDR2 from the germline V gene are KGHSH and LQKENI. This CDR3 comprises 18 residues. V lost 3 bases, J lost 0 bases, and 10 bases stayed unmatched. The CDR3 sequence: CASSPTGQIFSTNEKLFF. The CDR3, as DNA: TGTGCCAGCTCACCCACGGGACAGATTTTCTCAACTAATGAAAAACTGTTTTTT.

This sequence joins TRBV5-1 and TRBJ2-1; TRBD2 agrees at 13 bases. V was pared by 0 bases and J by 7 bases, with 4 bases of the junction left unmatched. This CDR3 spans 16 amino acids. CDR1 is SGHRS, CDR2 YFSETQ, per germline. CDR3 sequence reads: CASSLGLAGGHNEQFF. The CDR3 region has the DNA TGCGCCAGCAGCTTGGGACTAGCGGGAGGTCATAATGAGCAGTTCTTC.

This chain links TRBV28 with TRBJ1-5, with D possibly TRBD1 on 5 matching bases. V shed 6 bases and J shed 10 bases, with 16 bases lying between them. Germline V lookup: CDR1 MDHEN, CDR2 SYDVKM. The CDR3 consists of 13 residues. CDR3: CASSPGGVVPQHF. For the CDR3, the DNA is TGTGCCAGCAGCCCCGGAGGGGTAGTTCCCCAGCATTTT.

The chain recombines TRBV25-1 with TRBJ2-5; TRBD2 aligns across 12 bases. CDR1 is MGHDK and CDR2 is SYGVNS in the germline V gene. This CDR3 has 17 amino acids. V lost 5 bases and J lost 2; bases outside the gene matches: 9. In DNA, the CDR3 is TGTGCCAGCAGTTCCCACCGACTAGCGGGAGATCAAGAGACCCAGTACTTC. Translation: CASSSHRLAGDQETQYF.

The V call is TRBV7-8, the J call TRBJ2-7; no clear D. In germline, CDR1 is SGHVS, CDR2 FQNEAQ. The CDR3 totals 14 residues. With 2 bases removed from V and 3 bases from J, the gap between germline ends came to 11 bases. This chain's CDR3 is CASSLLPEVYEQYF. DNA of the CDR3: TGTGCCAGCAGCTTATTACCAGAAGTCTACGAGCAGTACTTC. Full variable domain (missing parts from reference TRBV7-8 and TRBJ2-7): GAGVSQSPRYKVAKRGQDVALRCDPISGHVSLFWYQQALGQGPEFLTYFQNEAQLDKSGLPSDRFFAERPEGSVSTLKIQRTQQEDSAVYLCASSLLPEVYEQYFGPGTRLTVT.

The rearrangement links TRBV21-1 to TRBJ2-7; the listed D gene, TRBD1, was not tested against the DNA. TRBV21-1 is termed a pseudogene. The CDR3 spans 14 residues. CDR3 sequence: CASSNGDSSYEQYF. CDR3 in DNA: TGTGCCAGCAGCAATGGGGACAGTTCCTACGAGCAGTACTTC.

This chain's CDR3 is CATSDRVTYEQYF. The DNA of the CDR3 is TGTGCCACTTCGGACAGGGTGACCTACGAGCAGTACTTC. The chain employs TRBV19 and TRBJ2-7; 8 bases agree with TRBD1. The CDR3 is 13 residues long. The germline gives CDR1 LNHDA, CDR2 SQIVND (reference sequence). V gave up 10 bases and J gave up 2 bases; unmatched junction bases: 7.

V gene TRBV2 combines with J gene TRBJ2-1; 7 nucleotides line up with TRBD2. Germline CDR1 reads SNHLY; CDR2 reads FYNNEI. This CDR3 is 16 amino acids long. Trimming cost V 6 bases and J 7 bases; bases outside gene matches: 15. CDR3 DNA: TGTGCCAGCAGGCCCCTCGCGGGAGTAGGATGGAATGAGCAGTTCTTC. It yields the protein CASRPLAGVGWNEQFF. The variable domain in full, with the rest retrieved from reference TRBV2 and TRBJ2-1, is EPEVTQTPSHQVTQMGQEVILRCVPISNHLYFYWYRQILGQKVEFLVSFYNNEISEKSEIFDDQFSVERPDGSNFTLKIRSTKLEDSAMYFCASRPLAGVGWNEQFFGPGTRLTVL.

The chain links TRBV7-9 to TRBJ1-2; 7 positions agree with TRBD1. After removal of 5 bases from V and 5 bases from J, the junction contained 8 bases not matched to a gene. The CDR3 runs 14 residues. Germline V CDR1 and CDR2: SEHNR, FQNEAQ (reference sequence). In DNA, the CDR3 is TGTGCCAGCAGCCCCAGGGGACAGCCTTATGGCTACACCTTC. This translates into CASSPRGQPYGYTF.

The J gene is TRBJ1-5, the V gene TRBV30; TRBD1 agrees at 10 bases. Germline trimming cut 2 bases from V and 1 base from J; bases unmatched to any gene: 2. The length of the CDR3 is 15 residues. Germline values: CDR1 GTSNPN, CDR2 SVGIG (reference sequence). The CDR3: CAWSSDRGSNQPQHF. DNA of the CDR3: TGTGCCTGGAGTTCGGACAGGGGGAGCAATCAGCCCCAGCATTTT.

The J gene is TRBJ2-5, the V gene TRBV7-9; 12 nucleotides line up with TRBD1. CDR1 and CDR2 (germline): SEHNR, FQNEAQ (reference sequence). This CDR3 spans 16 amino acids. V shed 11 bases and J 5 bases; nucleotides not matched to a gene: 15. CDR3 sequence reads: CAALDGGQGARETQYF. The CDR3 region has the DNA TGTGCCGCACTAGACGGGGGACAGGGGGCCAGGGAGACCCAGTACTTC.

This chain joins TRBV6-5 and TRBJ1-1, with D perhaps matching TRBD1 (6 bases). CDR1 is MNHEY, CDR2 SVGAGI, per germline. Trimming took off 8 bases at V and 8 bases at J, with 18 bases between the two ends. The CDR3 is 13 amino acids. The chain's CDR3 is CASGKYREVEAFF. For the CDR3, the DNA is TGTGCCAGCGGAAAATACAGGGAAGTCGAAGCTTTCTTT.

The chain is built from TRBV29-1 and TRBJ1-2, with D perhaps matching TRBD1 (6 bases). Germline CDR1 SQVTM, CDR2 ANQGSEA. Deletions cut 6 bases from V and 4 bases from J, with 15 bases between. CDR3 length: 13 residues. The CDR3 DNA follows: TGCAGCGTCTCACCACCGACAGGCTATGGCTACACCTTC. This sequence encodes CSVSPPTGYGYTF.

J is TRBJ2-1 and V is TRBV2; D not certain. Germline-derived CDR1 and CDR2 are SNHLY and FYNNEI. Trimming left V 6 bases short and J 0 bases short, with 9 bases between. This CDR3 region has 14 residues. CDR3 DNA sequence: TGTGCCAGCAGAACTTCGAGCTCCTACAATGAGCAGTTCTTC. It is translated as CASRTSSSYNEQFF.

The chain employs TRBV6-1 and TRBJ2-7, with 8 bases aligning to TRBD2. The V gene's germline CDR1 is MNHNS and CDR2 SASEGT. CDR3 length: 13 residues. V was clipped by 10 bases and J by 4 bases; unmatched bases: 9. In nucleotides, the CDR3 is TGTGCCATTTCCGAGGCTAGCGGGTACGAGCAGTACTTC. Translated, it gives CAISEASGYEQYF.

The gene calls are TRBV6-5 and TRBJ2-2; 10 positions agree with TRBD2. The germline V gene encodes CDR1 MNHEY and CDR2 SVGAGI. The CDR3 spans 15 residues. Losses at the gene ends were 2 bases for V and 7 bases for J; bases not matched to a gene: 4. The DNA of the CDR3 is TGTGCCAGCAGTTACAAGCGGGAGGGGGTCGGGGAGCTGTTTTTT. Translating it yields CASSYKREGVGELFF.

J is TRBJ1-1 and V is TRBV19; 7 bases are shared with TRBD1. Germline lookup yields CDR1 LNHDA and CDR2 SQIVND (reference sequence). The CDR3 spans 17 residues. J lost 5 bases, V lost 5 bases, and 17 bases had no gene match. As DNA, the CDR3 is TGTGCCAGTAGTCTTCTGGGGAAGGCAGGGGGGAGAACTGAAGCTTTCTTT. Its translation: CASSLLGKAGGRTEAFF.